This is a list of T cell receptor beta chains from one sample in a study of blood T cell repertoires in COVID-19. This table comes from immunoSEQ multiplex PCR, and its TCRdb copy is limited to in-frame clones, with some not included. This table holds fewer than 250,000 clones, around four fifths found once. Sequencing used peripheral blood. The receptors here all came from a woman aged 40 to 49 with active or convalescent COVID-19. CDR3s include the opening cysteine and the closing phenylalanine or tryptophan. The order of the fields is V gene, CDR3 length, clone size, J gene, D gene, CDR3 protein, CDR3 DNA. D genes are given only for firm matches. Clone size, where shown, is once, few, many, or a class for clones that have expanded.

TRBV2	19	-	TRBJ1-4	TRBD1	CASSEAGTGGRRANEKLFF	TGTGCCAGCAGTGAAGCCGGGACAGGGGGCCGTAGGGCTAATGAAAAACTGTTTTTT
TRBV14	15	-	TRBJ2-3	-	CASSQAGGLTDTQYF	TGTGCCAGCAGTCAAGCCGGGGGGCTCACAGATACGCAGTATTTT
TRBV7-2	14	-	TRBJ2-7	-	CASSRSGQNYEQYF	TGTGCCAGCAGCCGGAGTGGACAGAATTACGAGCAGTACTTC
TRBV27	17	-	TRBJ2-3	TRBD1	CASSLGGQGATTDTQYF	TGTGCCAGCAGTTTGGGGGGACAGGGGGCGACCACAGATACGCAGTATTTT
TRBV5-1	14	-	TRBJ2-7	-	CASSLEVGSNEQYF	TGCGCCAGCAGCTTGGAGGTAGGGAGCAACGAGCAGTACTTC
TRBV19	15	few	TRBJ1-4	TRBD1	CASSITGTGGEKLFF	TGTGCCAGTAGTATAACCGGGACAGGCGGAGAAAAACTGTTTTTT
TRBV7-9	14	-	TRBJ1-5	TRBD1	CASSTGQGFLPQHF	TGTGCCAGCAGTACCGGACAGGGGTTTTTGCCCCAGCATTTT
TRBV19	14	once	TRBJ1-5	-	CASSWQGLHQPQHF	TGTGCCAGTAGTTGGCAGGGTCTCCATCAGCCCCAGCATTTT
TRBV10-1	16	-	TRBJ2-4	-	CASSPQGFLAKNIQYF	TGCGCCAGCAGCCCACAGGGTTTTCTAGCCAAAAACATTCAGTACTTC
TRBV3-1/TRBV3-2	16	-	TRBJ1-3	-	CASSQVGGVSGNTIYF	TGTGCCAGCAGCCAAGTTGGCGGGGTCTCTGGAAACACCATATATTTT
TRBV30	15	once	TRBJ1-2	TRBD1	CAWSPRDRVIYGYTF	TGTGCCTGGAGTCCCCGGGACAGGGTTATCTATGGCTACACCTTC